This T cell receptor (beta chain) was captured in a study of PD-1 blockade in classical Hodgkin lymphoma. For the study at large: Patients got intravenous nivolumab 3 mg/kg every 2 weeks.

Regarding the study as a whole: Initiation of nivolumab under 1 year after ASCT led to exclusion of patients. The baseline diversity of complete responders showed similarity to that of newly diagnosed patients. Healthy donors were reported to have higher baseline TCR diversity than newly diagnosed patients.

About this clone: Its specificity is unknown.

The table came from immunoSEQ multiplex PCR; TCRdb's copy has only in-frame clones and leaves some out. The sample has 40,000 or so clones, around 80% seen once. The CDR3 has 12 residues. CDR1 is SEHNR, CDR2 FQNEAQ, per germline (reference sequence). The V and J ends lost 8 bases and 6 bases respectively, with 12 bases between them. With no exception, relapse followed autologous stem cell transplantation in all patients, and brentuximab vedotin exposure varied. The chain combines TRBV7-9 with TRBJ2-3; no clear D. The sequence came from a human donor with classical Hodgkin lymphoma. The sample here was peripheral blood mononuclear cells (PBMCs), taken at baseline. CDR3 in DNA: TGTGCCAGCTTGGCGGATGGGGATACGCAGTATTTT. This gives the protein CASLADGDTQYF. Variable domain in full (rest from reference TRBV7-9 and TRBJ2-3): DTGVSQNPRHKITKRGQNVTFRCDPISEHNRLYWYRQTLGQGPEFLTYFQNEAQLEKSRLLSDRFSAERPKGSFSTLEIQRTEQGDSAMYLCASLADGDTQYFGPGTRLTVL.